A selection of T cell receptor beta chains follows, all from one sample in a study of cytomegalovirus exposure and HLA in healthy donors. This table comes from immunoSEQ multiplex PCR, and its TCRdb copy is limited to in-frame clones, with some not included. The sample holds some 200,000 clones. The sample consisted of PBMCs. Source of these receptors: a woman aged 18-29 years in good health and CMV-seropositive. Both conserved end residues are part of each CDR3. A D gene is named only where the DNA matches it firmly.

d_call	cdr3_length	v_call	j_call	cdr3_nt	cdr3_aa
.	11	TRBV10-3	TRBJ2-3	TGTGCCATCAGGCAGGCAGATACGCAGTATTTT	CAIRQADTQYF
TRBD1	13	TRBV29-1	TRBJ1-2	TGCAGCGTCCGGACAGGAGCCAACTATGGCTACACCTTC	CSVRTGANYGYTF
.	13	TRBV18	TRBJ2-3	TGTGCCAGCTCACCGACAGCTACAGATACGCAGTATTTT	CASSPTATDTQYF
.	14	TRBV6-6	TRBJ1-2	TGTGCCAGCAGTTATGGGGAGTCTTACTATGGCTACACCTTC	CASSYGESYYGYTF
TRBD2	16	TRBV9	TRBJ2-3	TGTGCCAGCAGCCCCCTAGCGGGAGGTGGGACAGATACGCAGTATTTT	CASSPLAGGGTDTQYF
.	15	TRBV7-6	TRBJ1-6	TGTGCCAGCAGCTCGACCAGGGGTTCGAATTCACCCCTCCACTTT	CASSSTRGSNSPLHF
TRBD2	15	TRBV5-8	TRBJ2-1	TGTGCCAGCAGCAAACGGGGGGACTCCTACAATGAGCAGTTCTTC	CASSKRGDSYNEQFF
.	16	TRBV6-5	TRBJ1-3	TGTGCCAGCAGTTACTCAATGGGGGGGCTCGGAAACACCATATATTTT	CASSYSMGGLGNTIYF
.	16	TRBV7-2	TRBJ2-7	TGTGCCAGCAGCAGTCGGGGTAGCGCGTTGTACTACGAGCAGTACTTC	CASSSRGSALYYEQYF
.	13	TRBV4-2	TRBJ2-7	TGTGCCAGCAGCCAAGATACTTCCTACGAGCAGTACTTC	CASSQDTSYEQYF
TRBD1	16	TRBV10-3	TRBJ2-1	TGTGCCATCAGTGAACAGGGGGTGTCTACGATAGAAGAGCAGTTCTTC	CAISEQGVSTIEEQFF
TRBD1	16	TRBV4-1	TRBJ1-4	TGCGCCAGCAGCCAAGTCGTGGGGACAGTGGATGAAAAACTGTTTTTT	CASSQVVGTVDEKLFF
.	15	TRBV11-2	TRBJ2-1	TGTGCCAGCAGCTCGACCTCGGGCAGGGGCGATGAGCAGTTCTTC	CASSSTSGRGDEQFF
TRBD1	16	TRBV19	TRBJ1-2	TGTGCCAGTAGTACAGCAACAGGGGGATTCGGCTATGGCTACACCTTC	CASSTATGGFGYGYTF
TRBD1	14	TRBV5-5	TRBJ1-6	TGTGCCAGCAGTTACCGGGACAGCAATTCACCCCTCCACTTT	CASSYRDSNSPLHF
.	14	TRBV7-2	TRBJ1-1	TGTGCCAGCAGCTTATTCGAGGGGAACACTGAAGCTTTCTTT	CASSLFEGNTEAFF
.	14	TRBV5-6	TRBJ1-2	TGTGCCAGCAGCTCGCCACCTTTAACTATGGACTACACCTTC	CASSSPPLTMDYTF
.	14	TRBV7-9	TRBJ2-5	TGTGCCAGCAGCTTATCCACGGGGGAAGAGACCCAGTACTTC	CASSLSTGEETQYF
.	15	TRBV7-9	TRBJ1-5	TGTGCCAGCAGCCCAGGCTCGGCCCCGGGAGAGCCCCAGCATTTT	CASSPGSAPGEPQHF
.	15	TRBV5-6	TRBJ2-3	TGTGCCAGCAGCTCCCGGCCTCGAGGCGCAGATACGCAGTATTTT	CASSSRPRGADTQYF
.	15	TRBV7-2	TRBJ1-2	TGTGCCAGCAGCTCTCAAGTGGCATCCCTCTATGGCTACACCTTC	CASSSQVASLYGYTF
.	14	TRBV30	TRBJ1-4	TGTGCCTGGAGTTTAGTCAGGGGAAATGAAAAACTGTTTTTT	CAWSLVRGNEKLFF
.	15	TRBV5-4	TRBJ1-1	TGTGCCAGCAGCTTGGAATTGGGGGCTCGCACTGAAGCTTTCTTT	CASSLELGARTEAFF
TRBD1	14	TRBV5-1	TRBJ1-5	TGCGCCAGCAGCGCCGGACAGGGGGCTCAGCCCCAGCATTTT	CASSAGQGAQPQHF
.	16	TRBV15	TRBJ1-4	TGTGCCACCAGCAGAGATCGGTCAGGGGCTAATGAAAAACTGTTTTTT	CATSRDRSGANEKLFF
TRBD2	11	TRBV6-5	TRBJ2-5	TGTGCCAGCAGTTACTCGGGGGGGCAGTACTTC	CASSYSGGQYF
TRBD1	16	TRBV9	TRBJ2-7	TGTGCCAGCAGCGGGACCCCGGGGACAGCAACCTACGAGCAGTACTTC	CASSGTPGTATYEQYF
.	12	TRBV23-1	TRBJ1-5	TGCGCCAGCAGTCGACAGAATCAGCCCCAGCATTTT	CASSRQNQPQHF
TRBD2	15	TRBV29-1	TRBJ2-1	TGCAGCGTTGAAGAGACTAGCGGGAGGAACAATGAGCAGTTCTTC	CSVEETSGRNNEQFF
.	18	TRBV18	TRBJ2-7	TGTGCCAGCTCACCACCCGACGGACAACAGGAGAAGCGCTACGAGCAGTACTTC	CASSPPDGQQEKRYEQYF
.	12	TRBV29-1	TRBJ1-1	TGCAGCGCGGGCGCACGGGGAACTGAAGCTTTCTTT	CSAGARGTEAFF
.	15	TRBV9	TRBJ1-3	TGTGCCAGCAGCCCCCGACAGGCAAGTGGAAACACCATATATTTT	CASSPRQASGNTIYF
.	13	TRBV27	TRBJ1-2	TGTGCCAGCAGCTCAGGTCTTTCCTATGGCTACACCTTC	CASSSGLSYGYTF
TRBD2	16	TRBV9	TRBJ2-5	TGTGCCAGCAGCGTGACGATAGCGGGGTCAGGAGAGACCCAGTACTTC	CASSVTIAGSGETQYF
TRBD1	15	TRBV2	TRBJ1-2	TGTGCCAGCAGTTTGGGACAGGGGGCTGGCTATGGCTACACCTTC	CASSLGQGAGYGYTF
.	15	TRBV11-2	TRBJ1-3	TGTGCCAGCAGCGCCCCGGGACGGGGGATTTTCACCATATATTTT	CASSAPGRGIFTIYF
.	16	TRBV7-4	TRBJ2-7	TGTGCCAGCAGCTTAGGTTTGGGCAGGGTGAACTACGAGCAGTACTTC	CASSLGLGRVNYEQYF
.	14	TRBV6-5	TRBJ1-2	TGTGCCAGCAAAAGAGACTCAACTGGCTATGGCTACACCTTC	CASKRDSTGYGYTF
.	13	TRBV19	TRBJ1-2	TGTGCCAGTAGTTCTTGGGACACCTATGGCTACACCTTC	CASSSWDTYGYTF
TRBD2	15	TRBV2	TRBJ2-1	TGTGCCAGCAGTGACACGGGGGGGGTCTACAATGAGCAGTTCTTC	CASSDTGGVYNEQFF
.	14	TRBV30	TRBJ2-3	TGTGCCTGGAGAAGAAGCCGGTTCGGAGATACGCAGTATTTT	CAWRRSRFGDTQYF
.	13	TRBV5-1	TRBJ2-5	TGCGCCAGCAGCTTGGATACAGAAGAGACCCAGTACTTC	CASSLDTEETQYF
.	12	TRBV5-6	TRBJ2-7	TGTGCCAGCAGCATAGCCCGGAGGGAGCAGTACTTC	CASSIARREQYF
TRBD1	15	TRBV19	TRBJ1-5	TGTGCCAGTAATGACAGGGGGCGGTTTGGTCAGCCCCAGCATTTT	CASNDRGRFGQPQHF